Listed below are T cell receptor beta chains from one sample, sequenced in a study of T cell repertoires in cytomegalovirus infection. TCRdb passed the reads through MiXCR, listing each CDR3 protein once. Counted here are roughly 500,000 distinct CDR3 sequences, about 33% occurring once; the ten biggest clones make up roughly 16%. Their antigens remain unidentified. Specimen: cultured PBMCs, collected from culture after CMV antigen stimulation. The receptors were sampled from a human donor in good health (CMV status not recorded). Some clones in this sample may be carry-over from other donors' samples. Each CDR3 is given with its conserved first and last residue. The order of the fields is CDR3 DNA, CDR3 protein, clone size, J gene, V gene, D gene. The D gene is left open where the match is weak. Only part of the rows carry a size: once, few, many, or a class if the clone is expanded.

TGTGCCAGCCGTCGAGGTTTGGGGCCTGAAGCTTTCTTT CASRRGLGPEAFF many TRBJ1-1 TRBV6-1 NA
TGTGCCAGCAGCCTCATCTTAGGGGGCGGGAATGAAAAACTGTTTTTT CASSLILGGGNEKLFF NA TRBJ1-4 TRBV11-2 TRBD1
TGTGCCAGCATCGATGGGGGGGTGGGGACTGAAGCTTTCTTT CASIDGGVGTEAFF NA TRBJ1-1 TRBV27 NA
TGTGCCAGCAGTTCACTCTGGGGTCAAGGCCAGCCCCAGCATTTT CASSSLWGQGQPQHF few TRBJ1-5 TRBV6-2/TRBV6-3 NA
TGTGCCAGCAGCCCAGGACAGGGGCGGGATTCACCCCTCCACTTT CASSPGQGRDSPLHF few TRBJ1-6 TRBV9 TRBD1
TGTGCCAGCAGCGTCGAGCGGGAGTACACAGATACGCAGTATTTT CASSVEREYTDTQYF many TRBJ2-3 TRBV9 TRBD2
TGTGCCAGTAGTAAAGGGACAGGGAACCAGCCCCAGCATTTT CASSKGTGNQPQHF NA TRBJ1-5 TRBV19 TRBD1
TGTGCCAGCAGTTACAGGGGGGTACTCGGGAATGAGCAGTTCTTC CASSYRGVLGNEQFF few TRBJ2-1 TRBV6-2/TRBV6-3 NA
TGTGCCAGCAGTCGAGGGACAGGGGCTGGCGAGCAGTACTTC CASSRGTGAGEQYF few TRBJ2-7 TRBV6-2/TRBV6-3 TRBD1
TGTGCCAGCAGCTTAGGACAGCTTAATGAAAAACTGTTTTTT CASSLGQLNEKLFF few TRBJ1-4 TRBV11-2 NA
TGTGCCAGCAGCTTAGTCTCCGGAGGCGGCTACACCTTC CASSLVSGGGYTF NA TRBJ1-2 TRBV7-9 NA
TGTGCCAGCACCCCGGGGGTACGAGAAAAACTGTTTTTT CASTPGVREKLFF NA TRBJ1-4 TRBV12-3/TRBV12-4 NA
TGTGCCAGCAGCACTCGGGCCCACACTGAAGCTTTCTTT CASSTRAHTEAFF NA TRBJ1-1 TRBV11-3 NA
TGTGCCAGCAGTCCAGCTGGACAGGGTACCAATGAGCAGTTCTTC CASSPAGQGTNEQFF NA TRBJ2-1 TRBV27 TRBD1
TGCAGTGCTAGAGAGAGGTCTAGCGGGAGGTACACCGGGGAGCTGTTTTTT CSARERSSGRYTGELFF NA TRBJ2-2 TRBV20-1 TRBD2
TGTGCCAGCAGTAGGCTCCGCAATCAGCCCCAGCATTTT CASSRLRNQPQHF few TRBJ1-5 TRBV6-2/TRBV6-3 NA
TGTGCCAGCAGCCACCAGAGGACAGGGATGGATGAGCAGTTCTTC CASSHQRTGMDEQFF many TRBJ2-1 TRBV7-2 TRBD1
TGTGCCAGCAGTAATCCCGGGGCGAACACTGAAGCTTTCTTT CASSNPGANTEAFF NA TRBJ1-1 TRBV6-2/TRBV6-3 NA
TGTGCCACCAGTGACCCCAGAGGGGAGGCCTCCCCCCACAATGAGCAGTTCTTC CATSDPRGEASPHNEQFF NA TRBJ2-1 TRBV24-1 NA
TGTGCCAGCAGTTTGGGCTCGAACGTCGACTATATTACGGAGGAGACCCAGTACTTC CASSLGSNVDYITEETQYF few TRBJ2-5 TRBV28 NA
TGTGCCAGCACATTGGGGACATTGAACACTGAAGCTTTCTTT CASTLGTLNTEAFF NA TRBJ1-1 TRBV12-3/TRBV12-4 NA
TGTGCCAGCGACGGGACAGGCCCCTACAATGAGCAGTTCTTC CASDGTGPYNEQFF many TRBJ2-1 TRBV7-2 TRBD1
TGTGCCAGCAGGGAGAGCGGATTTCAAGAGACCCAGTACTTC CASRESGFQETQYF few TRBJ2-5 TRBV6-6 NA
TGTGCCAGCAGGGACCTCGGGAACACCATATATTTT CASRDLGNTIYF few TRBJ1-3 TRBV6-5 NA
TGTGCCACCAGCGCGACACAAGACAGTCAAGAGACCCAGTACTTC CATSATQDSQETQYF few TRBJ2-5 TRBV24-1 NA
TGTGCCAGCAGCTTAACTAGCGGGAGGTCTGCGAACGGTAACAATGAGCAGTTCTTC CASSLTSGRSANGNNEQFF few TRBJ2-1 TRBV7-3 TRBD2
TGCGCCAGCAGCCAAGTGGACATCCTGGTCTACAATGAGCAGTTCTTC CASSQVDILVYNEQFF many TRBJ2-1 TRBV4-1 NA
TGTGCCAGCCGCGGACAGGGTGGTAGCAATCAGCCCCAGCATTTT CASRGQGGSNQPQHF few TRBJ1-5 TRBV28 TRBD1
TGTGCCAGCAGTTTCTCTCCCAGCCCCCAAGAGACCCAGTACTTC CASSFSPSPQETQYF NA TRBJ2-5 TRBV27 NA
TGTGCCAGCAGGCGAAAACAGGGGGAGGATGAAAAACTGTTTTTT CASRRKQGEDEKLFF few TRBJ1-4 TRBV6-5 TRBD1
TGTGCCAGCAGCCGACTTGGTGGCAGGGTAGACACTGAAGCTTTCTTT CASSRLGGRVDTEAFF many TRBJ1-1 TRBV7-9 NA
TGTGCCAGCTCACCAGTCGCGGGGACTGACACAGATACGCAGTATTTT CASSPVAGTDTDTQYF NA TRBJ2-3 TRBV18 NA
TGTGCCAGCAGCTTGCTAGGACTAGCGGGTGACAATGAGCAGTTCTTC CASSLLGLAGDNEQFF NA TRBJ2-1 TRBV5-6 TRBD2
TGTGCCACCAGCAGAGATGGGCTAGCGGGCCAACAAGAGACCCAGTACTTC CATSRDGLAGQQETQYF few TRBJ2-5 TRBV15 TRBD2
TGTGCCAGCAGCACCAGGGCGATGGCCTATGGCTACACCTTC CASSTRAMAYGYTF NA TRBJ1-2 TRBV5-4 NA
TGTGCTAGTGGTCCAGGACTAGCGGGAGGTTCCGGGGAGCAGTTCTTC CASGPGLAGGSGEQFF few TRBJ2-1 TRBV12-5 TRBD2
TGCGCCAGCAGCCCTAGGGACCGCACCACAGATACGCAGTATTTT CASSPRDRTTDTQYF few TRBJ2-3 TRBV5-1 NA
TGTGCCAGCAGCTCCGAACTCGGGACATCGGGGGACTATGGCTACACCTTC CASSSELGTSGDYGYTF many TRBJ1-2 TRBV7-2 NA
TGTGCCAGCAGTTCCGGACAGACTTACACAGATACGCAGTATTTT CASSSGQTYTDTQYF few TRBJ2-3 TRBV28 NA
TGTGCCAGCAGCCACGGACAGGCCTTTTCACCCCTCCACTTT CASSHGQAFSPLHF many TRBJ1-6 TRBV7-8 TRBD1
TGTGCCAGCAGCGTACAAGGGGATTCCTCGAACACTGAAGCTTTCTTT CASSVQGDSSNTEAFF NA TRBJ1-1 TRBV9 NA
TGTGCCACCAGTCGATCTACTATAGCCAAAAACATTCAGTACTTC CATSRSTIAKNIQYF NA TRBJ2-4 TRBV15 NA
TGTGCCAGCAGCTCCGACGTGGACTATGGCTACACCTTC CASSSDVDYGYTF once TRBJ1-2 TRBV5-6 NA
TGTGCCAGCAGTTTCTGGCTAGCGGTTAGCACAGATACGCAGTATTTT CASSFWLAVSTDTQYF NA TRBJ2-3 TRBV12-3/TRBV12-4 TRBD2
TGTGCCAGCAGTAGACAGGGGGCGGATGGCTACACCTTC CASSRQGADGYTF many TRBJ1-2 TRBV6-5 TRBD1
TGCAGTGCTACGGACCCTTCTTGGGGACGGAGTGGAAACACCATATATTTT CSATDPSWGRSGNTIYF NA TRBJ1-3 TRBV20-1 NA
TGTGCCAGCACCCCATCGAACCTACGCTCTGGAAACACCATATATTTT CASTPSNLRSGNTIYF many TRBJ1-3 TRBV9 NA
TGTGCCAGCAGCTTAGGGGGACAGGGGATTACAACTAATGAAAAACTGTTTTTT CASSLGGQGITTNEKLFF few TRBJ1-4 TRBV7-2 TRBD1